This T cell receptor beta chain was documented in a study of T cell responses to AZD1222 COVID-19 vaccine. Overall study: Second-dose intervals near 4 or 12 weeks were combined.

Regarding the study as a whole: Donor demographics were predominantly white British with a female majority; clonal diversity may be underestimated. Targets within unmutated variant regions were reportedly found for nearly half of spike-specific TCRs.

This clone was found many times. No antigen is known for it. Trimming cost V 1 base and J 4 bases, with 11 bases left between them. Germline CDR1 SGHVS, CDR2 FNYEAQ. CDR3 length: 15 amino acids. Produced via immunoSEQ multiplex PCR; TCRdb's table is partial and in-frame only. The sample lists about 180,000 clones, roughly 91% occurring once. The material was peripheral blood, obtained on day 0 of AZD1222 vaccination. The rearrangement uses TRBV7-6 and TRBJ1-3; no reliable D call. The sequence was obtained from an adult in good health. The CDR3 here is CASSLGVGGGNTIYF. The CDR3 DNA reads TGTGCCAGCAGCTTAGGGGTAGGCGGCGGAAACACCATATATTTT.